This is a list of T cell receptor beta chains from one sample in a study of vaccination and CD4 T cells after COVID-19. Each CDR3 protein gets one entry after TCRdb re-called the PCR reads with MiXCR. The table has tens of thousands of distinct CDR3 sequences, approximately 59% seen once. No antigen is known for these receptors. The sequencing used CD4+ T cells from blood, cultured in vitro, collected after SARS-CoV-2 vaccination. The receptors come from a human donor who received a COVID-19 vaccine. CDR3s include the opening cysteine and the closing phenylalanine or tryptophan. D genes are given only for firm matches. Clone size is not always given. Where it is, it says once, few, many or a class for expanded clones.

>-|TRBJ2-7|TRBV14|-
TGTGCCAGCAGCCAAGAAGTGGGTTCAGCCTACGAGCAGTACTTC
CASSQEVGSAYEQYF
>-|TRBJ1-4|TRBV5-1|-
TGCGCCAGCAGCTGGGGACTCGAGCACGTTAATGAAAAACTGTTTTTT
CASSWGLEHVNEKLFF
>-|TRBJ1-2|TRBV29-1|TRBD1
TGCAGCGTTGACAAGACAGGGCCTAACTATGGCTACACCTTC
CSVDKTGPNYGYTF
>-|TRBJ1-5|TRBV15|-
TGTGCCACCAGCAGAGATTTTAGAGCCCAGCATTTT
CATSRDFRAQHF
>medium-sized|TRBJ2-2|TRBV5-1|-
TGCGCCAGCAGCTTGACAGGGTTGGATGCCGGGGAGCTGTTTTTT
CASSLTGLDAGELFF
>few|TRBJ1-1|TRBV6-1|-
TGTGCCAGCAGTGAAACCGGGACCCCTTTCTTT
CASSETGTPFF
>once|TRBJ2-2|TRBV7-6|TRBD1
TGTGCCAGCAGCTTAGCGTCGGGGGGACAGGGGGTTCCCGGGGAGCTGTTTTTT
CASSLASGGQGVPGELFF
>-|TRBJ1-6|TRBV19|-
TGTGCCAGTAGTCTTGGACAGAGCTCCTATAATTCACCCCTCCACTTT
CASSLGQSSYNSPLHF
>-|TRBJ1-5|TRBV12-3/TRBV12-4|TRBD1
TGTGCCAGCAGCCTAGAGGTGACAGGGTCTGGGCAGCCCCAGCATTTT
CASSLEVTGSGQPQHF
>-|TRBJ2-5|TRBV6-5|-
TGTGCCAGCAGTTCCGGCAGGGAGGTCACCCCAGAGACCCAGTACTTC
CASSSGREVTPETQYF
>-|TRBJ2-3|TRBV21-1|-
TGTGCCAGCAGCAGGTACGACGGTCAAAAAAGGGGAGATACGCAGTATTTT
CASSRYDGQKRGDTQYF
>-|TRBJ2-5|TRBV20-1|-
TGCAGTGCTGGGGGGGGCTCGGGAGAGACCCAGTACTTC
CSAGGGSGETQYF
>-|TRBJ1-5|TRBV24-1|-
TGTGCCACCAGTGATCAAGATCAGCCCCAGCATTTT
CATSDQDQPQHF
>few|TRBJ2-2|TRBV20-1|-
TGCAGTGCGAGAGCGACTTCGAACACCGGGGAGCTGTTTTTT
CSARATSNTGELFF
>few|TRBJ2-1|TRBV24-1|-
TGTGCCACCAATGCCGCCGGAATGAACGAGCAGTTCTTC
CATNAAGMNEQFF
>-|TRBJ1-2|TRBV12-3/TRBV12-4|-
TGTGCCAGCATCGATAAAGACAGGTCCAATAAGGGCTACACCTTC
CASIDKDRSNKGYTF
>-|TRBJ1-4|TRBV21-1|-
TGTGCCAGCAGCGGGGGTAGACGCGAAAAACTGTTTTTT
CASSGGRREKLFF
>-|TRBJ1-1|TRBV4-2|-
TGTGCCAGCAGCCTTAGGGGAGACACTGAAGCTTTCTTT
CASSLRGDTEAFF
>-|TRBJ1-5|TRBV2|-
TGTGCCAGCGGGTCGGAGGGTAATCAGCCCCAGCATTTT
CASGSEGNQPQHF
>once|TRBJ2-7|TRBV5-4|-
TGTGCCAGCAGCAGGGACTTTACCTACGAGCAGTACTTC
CASSRDFTYEQYF